Shown below are 25 T cell receptor beta chains from a single sample sequenced in a study of blood T cell repertoires in COVID-19. Assay used: immunoSEQ multiplex PCR; TCRdb lists only in-frame clones, some missing. The profile shows about 250,000 clones, 85% of them singletons. Sample: PBMCs or T cells enriched from blood (not recorded which). Receptor source: a woman between 45 and 60 years old who had been exposed to COVID-19.

The rearrangement uses TRBV28 and TRBJ2-2; D gene ambiguous. V was cut by 5 bases and J by 5 bases, with 6 bases left in between. The V gene's germline CDR1 is MDHEN and CDR2 SYDVKM. The CDR3 consists of 12 residues. For the CDR3, the DNA is TGTGCCAGCAGTCTAGTTACCGGGGAGCTGTTTTTT. This encodes CASSLVTGELFF.

The sample holds a few counts of this clone. The rearrangement joins TRBV7-2 to TRBJ2-7; 8 bases line up with TRBD1. The CDR3 length is 15 residues. The germline V gene has CDR1 SGHTA and CDR2 FQGNSA. V lost 2 bases to trimming and J lost 5 bases; unmatched junction nucleotides: 8. The CDR3 coding sequence is TGTGCCAGCAGCTTACGCCCCAGGGGGCTGGACGAGCAGTACTTC. Translation gives CASSLRPRGLDEQYF.

Only a few counts were recorded for this clone. Relative to the germline gene, one junction end is altered; a read error may explain this. The chain links TRBV19 to TRBJ1-6; D remains unclear. The CDR3 runs to 14 residues. Germline values: CDR1 LNHDA, CDR2 SQIVND (reference sequence). The CDR3 protein is CASSREQRNSLLHF. In DNA, the CDR3 is TGTGCCAGTAGTCGCGAACAGCGGAATTCACTCCTCCACTTT.

V is TRBV5-6 and J is TRBJ2-7; 9 nucleotides align to TRBD1. After removal of 6 bases from V and 4 bases from J, the junction contained 8 bases not matched to a gene. CDR1 is SGHDT and CDR2 is YYEEEE in the germline V gene. This CDR3 has 14 amino acids. The CDR3 region has the DNA TGTGCCAGCAACACCGGGACAGGGTATTACGAGCAGTACTTC. Protein product: CASNTGTGYYEQYF.

The gene calls are TRBV29-1 and TRBJ1-3, with 8 bases that match TRBD1. Germline values: CDR1 SQVTM, CDR2 ANQGSEA. This CDR3 contains 13 residues. Trimming at V came to 6 bases and at J to 8 bases, leaving 9 bases not matched to a gene. As DNA, the CDR3 is TGCAGCGTGCCTGGACAGGGTAAAGACACCATATATTTT. It is translated as CSVPGQGKDTIYF.

The chain employs TRBV7-2 and TRBJ1-1, with 11 bases aligning to TRBD1. Germline V gene sequence: CDR1 SGHTA, CDR2 FQGNSA. This CDR3 spans 17 amino acids. With V trimmed by 0 bases and J by 4 bases, 7 bases remained unmatched. CDR3 amino acids: CASSLAPGQGAVTEAFF. The CDR3 DNA sequence: TGTGCCAGCAGCTTAGCACCCGGACAGGGGGCGGTCACTGAAGCTTTCTTT.

The chain recombines TRBV30 with TRBJ1-4; D is possibly TRBD1 (5 bases). There are 17 residues in the CDR3. Per germline, CDR1 GTSNPN and CDR2 SVGIG (reference sequence). Between the trimmed V and J ends, which lost 1 base and 7 bases, there was a span of 22 bases. Here the CDR3 reads CAWSALTGSPGSEKLFF. In DNA form, the CDR3 reads TGTGCCTGGAGTGCCCTCACAGGTTCCCCAGGTAGTGAAAAACTGTTTTTT.

The chain has TRBV9 and TRBJ1-1; 8 positions agree with TRBD1. The V gene end was trimmed by 0 bases and the J gene end by 10 bases; junction bases not matched to a gene: 5. The CDR3 contains 13 residues. In germline, CDR1 is SGDLS, CDR2 YYNGEE. CDR3 nucleotides: TGTGCCAGCAGCGTAGATCCAACAGGGGGAGCTTTCTTT. Protein product: CASSVDPTGGAFF.

In the case of this clone: Additional DNA sequences in this sample encode the identical CDR3. The chain carries TRBV6-5 and TRBJ2-5; possibly TRBD2 for D (6 bases). Trimming took off 0 bases at V and 2 bases at J, with 7 bases between the two ends. CDR1 MNHEY and CDR2 SVGAGI come from the germline V gene. The CDR3 runs to 14 residues. The CDR3 is CASSYSGLQETQYF. Here the CDR3 DNA reads TGTGCCAGCAGTTACTCGGGACTTCAAGAGACCCAGTACTTC.

This sequence joins TRBV18 and TRBJ1-2, with 8 bases lining up with TRBD1. Germline CDR1 is KGHSH and CDR2 is LQKENI. The trim removed 2 bases at V and 4 bases at J, leaving 12 bases unmatched. The CDR3 covers 17 residues. The CDR3 here is CASSPVTGGQGPYGYTF. CDR3 in DNA: TGTGCCAGCTCACCAGTAACCGGCGGACAGGGACCCTATGGCTACACCTTC.

The chain is built from TRBV6-2 or TRBV6-3 and TRBJ1-1; possible D gene TRBD1, 5 bases. CDR1 MNHEY and CDR2 SVGEGT come from the germline V gene. The CDR3 spans 13 residues. V lost 5 bases to trimming and J lost 5 bases, with 12 bases between them. CDR3 residues: CASSRRGGTEAFF. The CDR3 nucleotides read TGTGCCAGCAGTCGGCGCGGGGGGACTGAAGCTTTCTTT.

This clone was recorded once. The chain carries TRBV11-3 and TRBJ2-5; TRBD2 matches at 7 bases. The CDR3 totals 15 residues. V was clipped by 3 bases and J by 5 bases; unmatched bases: 9. CDR1 and CDR2 (germline): SGHNT, YENEEA. CDR3 DNA: TGTGCCAGCAGCTTGGGATCGGGGGGAAGGGAGACCCAGTACTTC. It codes for CASSLGSGGRETQYF.

The chain uses TRBV4-3 and TRBJ1-2; D gene ambiguous. CDR3 length equals 13 residues. Trimming left V 4 bases short and J 9 bases short, with 15 bases between. CDR1 is LGHNA and CDR2 is YSLEER in the germline V gene. The CDR3 nucleotides read TGCGCCAGCAGCCCCGGCCCGGAGAGACGCTACACCTTC. This gives the protein CASSPGPERRYTF.

The chain couples TRBV5-1 to TRBJ2-2; TRBD2 agrees at 7 bases. The CDR3 spans 16 residues. J lost 6 bases, V lost 0 bases, and 8 bases had no gene match. Per the germline V gene, CDR1 is SGHRS and CDR2 is YFSETQ. CDR3 in amino acids: CASSLERGRLAGELFF. Here the CDR3 DNA reads TGCGCCAGCAGCTTGGAGCGGGGTAGGCTCGCCGGGGAGCTGTTTTTT.

This clone was observed a few times. The chain recombines TRBV18 with TRBJ1-1, with D unresolved. Trimming removed 1 base from V and 4 bases from J, with 13 bases in between. The germline V gene encodes CDR1 KGHSH and CDR2 LQKENI. CDR3 length: 15 residues. The CDR3 is CASSPLRLRGTEAFF. The CDR3 DNA reads TGTGCCAGCTCACCACTCCGCCTCCGGGGCACTGAAGCTTTCTTT.

The gene calls are TRBV13 and TRBJ2-1, with D unclear. CDR3 length equals 14 residues. The V gene's germline CDR1 is PRHDT and CDR2 FYEKMQ (reference sequence). V was clipped by 4 bases and J by 12 bases, with 19 bases between them. CDR3 loop: CASSSLLRRFGQFF. CDR3 bases: TGTGCCAGCAGCTCCTTACTACGCCGGTTCGGGCAGTTCTTC.

The V gene is TRBV7-9, the J gene TRBJ1-4, with 11 nucleotides matching TRBD1. The CDR3 is 15 residues long. Germline trimming cut 5 bases from V and 4 bases from J; bases unmatched to any gene: 3. CDR1 and CDR2 from the germline V gene are SEHNR and FQNEAQ (reference sequence). CDR3 sequence reads: CASSLGQGVNEKLFF. In DNA, the CDR3 is TGTGCCAGCAGCCTGGGACAGGGGGTTAATGAAAAACTGTTTTTT.

The chain employs TRBV7-6 and TRBJ2-7, with D possibly matching TRBD2 (6 bases). The CDR3 has 15 residues. CDR1 SGHVS and CDR2 FNYEAQ come from the germline V gene. The ends were cut back, 5 bases at V and 0 bases at J, with 14 bases in the middle. CDR3 protein: CASSPYPGDSYEQYF. CDR3 DNA: TGTGCCAGCAGCCCCTACCCGGGGGACTCCTACGAGCAGTACTTC.

The chain has TRBV18 and TRBJ2-3, with TRBD2 as a possible D gene (5 bases). Germline V gene lookup returns CDR1 KGHSH and CDR2 LQKENI. The CDR3 is 15 amino acids. Trimming stripped 2 bases from V and 0 bases from J, with 9 bases between. CDR3 nucleotides: TGTGCCAGCTCACCAGGAGAGCGGAGCACAGATACGCAGTATTTT. Residues: CASSPGERSTDTQYF.

This chain links TRBV7-2 with TRBJ1-1, with a tentative D call TRBD1 (6 bases). This CDR3 is built from 15 residues. V was shortened by 1 base and J by 3 bases, with 12 bases between the two germline ends. Germline V gene lookup returns CDR1 SGHTA and CDR2 FQGNSA. The chain's CDR3 is CASSLESAGDTEAFF. For the CDR3, the DNA is TGTGCCAGCAGCTTAGAATCCGCAGGGGACACTGAAGCTTTCTTT.

CDR3 region: CASSRHGAQGNEKLFF. CDR3 DNA: TGTGCCAGCAGCCGCCACGGGGCACAGGGAAATGAAAAACTGTTTTTT. This rearrangement joins TRBV4-2 to TRBJ1-4, with D maybe TRBD1 (6 bases). Germline V gene sequence: CDR1 LGHNA, CDR2 YNFKEQ. V was shortened by 4 bases and J by 5 bases, with 17 bases between the two germline ends. The CDR3 is 16 residues long.

This chain links TRBV11-3 with TRBJ1-6, with 7 bases identical to TRBD1. J gave up 4 bases and V 5 bases, and 14 bases lay outside the gene matches. CDR1 and CDR2 (germline): SGHNT, YENEEA. The CDR3 has 18 residues. The CDR3 coding sequence is TGTGCCAGCAGCCCACTCTCCGGGACAGACGAATATAATTCACCCCTCCACTTT. The encoded protein is CASSPLSGTDEYNSPLHF. Combining the CDR3 with reference TRBV11-3 and TRBJ1-6 gives the whole variable domain EAGVVQSPRYKIIEKKQPVAFWCNPISGHNTLYWYLQNLGQGPELLIRYENEEAVDDSQLPKDRFSAERLKGVDSTLKIQPAELGDSAVYLCASSPLSGTDEYNSPLHFGNGTRLTVT.

This chain uses TRBV19 with TRBJ1-3; 10 bases are shared with TRBD1. The length of the CDR3 is 16 residues. Trimming cost V 2 bases and J 8 bases; bases outside gene matches: 9. Germline CDR1 and CDR2: LNHDA and SQIVND (reference sequence). CDR3 DNA sequence: TGTGCCAGTAGTATACGTTCCCCGACAGGGGGCCACACCATATATTTT. Translated, it gives CASSIRSPTGGHTIYF.

The V gene is TRBV5-4, the J gene TRBJ2-1; 9 bases align to TRBD2. The CDR3 is 16 amino acids. J was trimmed by 7 bases and V by 4 bases; bases with no gene match: 12. The germline V gene has CDR1 SGHNT and CDR2 YYREEE (reference sequence). This CDR3 is CASSAGTGGGENEQFF. In nucleotides, the CDR3 is TGTGCCAGCAGCGCCGGGACCGGCGGGGGGGAAAATGAGCAGTTCTTC.

The V and J genes are TRBV7-9 and TRBJ1-5, with 8 positions matching TRBD1. Per the germline V gene, CDR1 is SEHNR and CDR2 is FQNEAQ (reference sequence). V was clipped by 5 bases and J by 2 bases; unmatched bases: 17. CDR3 length: 19 residues. CDR3: CASSHYRTGSGVGNQPQHF. DNA of the CDR3: TGTGCCAGCAGCCACTACCGGACAGGGTCAGGGGTAGGCAATCAGCCCCAGCATTTT.